The present T cell receptor beta chain was sequenced within a study of blood T cell repertoires in COVID-19 (dated by TCRdb to 2018 to 2020). Notes on the research overall: Samples from collaborators originated in the United States, Italy and Spain and spanned both the acute and convalescent phases of COVID-19. The material from the prospective study consisted of cDNA or gDNA derived from T cells, B-cell-depleted T cells, or PBMCs. Subjects who had been exposed to COVID-19, were actively infected with it, or had recovered from it provided the deeply sampled blood TCRbeta repertoires that made up the dataset. The repertoires were released in a freely available public database intended as a resource for research on the immune response to SARS-CoV-2. Samples were obtained from the ongoing ImmuneRACE study (first 160 participants) and from over 1,000 subjects provided by 6 global collaborators. A de-identified subject ID, COVID-19 status, age in years and sex were almost always included in the sample metadata. Where HLA class I and class II types were available, the types were taken from metadata supplied by the sample provider, not from assay-based typing. On the study overall, not on this receptor specifically: The quantity of clinical and demographic metadata differed by source and by participant and was supplied without curation.

V is pruned by 5 bases and J by 4 bases, leaving 3 bases of the junction without a gene match. The CDR3 goes from the cysteine to the phenylalanine over 13 residues. Here the CDR3 DNA is all that survives: 39 bases in frame from base 1. Sequences MNHEY (CDR1) and SVGEGT (CDR2) are obtained from the germline V gene. As regards this clone: Its antigen target is currently unknown. Per-base qualities were not stored, and no clone one base away is much larger.

TCRbeta CDR3 regions were amplified from genomic DNA by means of the immunoSEQ Assay, a bias-controlled multiplex PCR. Per the source publication's procedure: The number of nucleated cells in each sample was estimated from the amplification of reference gene primers within the assay. To quantify the absolute abundance of each unique TCRbeta CDR3 rearrangement, sequence reads were collapsed and filtered. Productive Simpson clonality was computed per sample as the square root of Simpson's diversity index over productive rearrangements. TCRdb took this table from immuneACCESS and kept in-frame rearrangements with V and J called. Such tables lack part of the clones; where checked against another copy, unresolved V genes explain under half of the gap, and the rest is unexplained. That table is the source of V, J and clone size, and D and trimming were worked out from the DNA. The sample records roughly 240,000 clones, 88% of which are singletons. The top ten clonotypes cover 2% to 2.5% of the sample.

Participants in the prospective study were aged roughly 18 to 90 years, lived in about two dozen United States geographic areas, and enrolled through a virtual design. To assign participants to cohorts, the prospective study relied on clinical history that participants themselves reported in a screening survey and a study questionnaire. Mobile phlebotomists in the prospective study collected whole blood, serum and a nasopharyngeal or oropharyngeal swab from every participant. Participants in the prospective study had the option to provide additional blood draws and questionnaires over a roughly 2-month period. Before DNA extraction, blood samples from the prospective study were shipped at room temperature or frozen.

The rearranged chain carries TRBV6-2 or TRBV6-3 and TRBJ1-2; 8 central nucleotides agree with TRBD1. This receptor was identified in a woman between 35 and 50 years old with acute COVID-19. Sequenced input: PBMCs or T cells enriched from blood (not recorded which). For the CDR3, the sequence is CASSPDRAYGYTF. The DNA is as follows: TGTGCCAGCAGTCCGGACAGGGCCTATGGCTACACCTTC.